The rows below give T cell receptor beta chains drawn from one sample of a study of shared clonotypes between healthy human individuals. Sequenced by immunoSEQ multiplex PCR; TCRdb stores in-frame clones only, minus some. The sample includes fewer than 1.4 million clones, roughly 74% of them seen just once. Sequences were obtained from memory CD4+ T cells from PBMCs. The receptors derive from a man younger than 30 in good health. Some clones in this sample may be carry-over from other donors' samples. CDR3s include the opening cysteine and the closing phenylalanine or tryptophan. Each record gives: CDR3 protein, V gene, CDR3 length, J gene.

CDR3aa: CASSADRFSYEQYF
v_gene: TRBV7-2
len: 14
j_gene: TRBJ2-7

CDR3aa: CASSLGLKAYEQFF
v_gene: TRBV11-2
len: 14
j_gene: TRBJ2-1

CDR3aa: CASSPGRADYYGYTF
v_gene: TRBV2
len: 15
j_gene: TRBJ1-2

CDR3aa: CASSEQYNEQFF
v_gene: TRBV6-1
len: 12
j_gene: TRBJ2-1

CDR3aa: CTISESGRDHEAFF
v_gene: TRBV10-3
len: 14
j_gene: TRBJ1-1

CDR3aa: CAWSSGTSNYGYTF
v_gene: TRBV30
len: 14
j_gene: TRBJ1-2

CDR3aa: CASSFAEYGYTF
v_gene: TRBV28
len: 12
j_gene: TRBJ1-2

CDR3aa: CASSLRVMSEAFF
v_gene: TRBV27
len: 13
j_gene: TRBJ1-1

CDR3aa: CASSLYGSSYEQYF
v_gene: TRBV11-1
len: 14
j_gene: TRBJ2-7

CDR3aa: CASSLGWTDYGYTF
v_gene: TRBV5-1
len: 14
j_gene: TRBJ1-2

CDR3aa: CASSVSIQGLEGNTIYF
v_gene: TRBV9
len: 17
j_gene: TRBJ1-3

CDR3aa: CASSLGNQFSGYTF
v_gene: TRBV28
len: 14
j_gene: TRBJ1-2

CDR3aa: CASSLAPGLAQYF
v_gene: TRBV7-6
len: 13
j_gene: TRBJ2-5

CDR3aa: CASSSPGAGELFF
v_gene: TRBV11-3
len: 13
j_gene: TRBJ2-2

CDR3aa: CASSPQGGGQETQYF
v_gene: TRBV7-9
len: 15
j_gene: TRBJ2-5

CDR3aa: CASSQEASGAHYEQYF
v_gene: TRBV4-2
len: 16
j_gene: TRBJ2-7

CDR3aa: CASSPGQAGNTEAFF
v_gene: TRBV4-2
len: 15
j_gene: TRBJ1-1

CDR3aa: CASRSGRALPGELFF
v_gene: TRBV27
len: 15
j_gene: TRBJ2-2

CDR3aa: CASSTENSPLHF
v_gene: TRBV7-9
len: 12
j_gene: TRBJ1-6

CDR3aa: CASSGRGLGEKLFF
v_gene: TRBV25-1
len: 14
j_gene: TRBJ1-4

CDR3aa: CSAAPGTAYEQYF
v_gene: TRBV29-1
len: 13
j_gene: TRBJ2-7

CDR3aa: CASSRGSSNQPQHF
v_gene: TRBV18
len: 14
j_gene: TRBJ1-5

CDR3aa: CASSAGLAGVARGNIQYF
v_gene: TRBV9
len: 18
j_gene: TRBJ2-4

CDR3aa: CASSPRQGLHEQYF
v_gene: TRBV7-2
len: 14
j_gene: TRBJ2-7

CDR3aa: CASSADRAGNTIYF
v_gene: TRBV7-2
len: 14
j_gene: TRBJ1-3

CDR3aa: CASRAGRLGTEAFF
v_gene: TRBV6-1
len: 14
j_gene: TRBJ1-1

CDR3aa: CASSYPQKDGKYGYTF
v_gene: TRBV6-5
len: 16
j_gene: TRBJ1-2

CDR3aa: CASSSSRVAGELFF
v_gene: TRBV7-2
len: 14
j_gene: TRBJ2-2

CDR3aa: CASTKINEQFF
v_gene: TRBV2
len: 11
j_gene: TRBJ2-1

CDR3aa: CASTPGGTGWVGIQYF
v_gene: TRBV28
len: 16
j_gene: TRBJ2-4

CDR3aa: CASSFFTSGSYNEQFF
v_gene: TRBV5-1
len: 16
j_gene: TRBJ2-1

CDR3aa: CASSFLGGYNEQFF
v_gene: TRBV5-1
len: 14
j_gene: TRBJ2-1

CDR3aa: CASSLGGGASNQPQHF
v_gene: TRBV28
len: 16
j_gene: TRBJ1-5

CDR3aa: CASSLEPRSTGELFF
v_gene: TRBV5-1
len: 15
j_gene: TRBJ2-2

CDR3aa: CASSSTSGRGYEQYF
v_gene: TRBV7-3
len: 15
j_gene: TRBJ2-7

CDR3aa: CASSLAGVRNEQYF
v_gene: TRBV28
len: 14
j_gene: TRBJ2-7

CDR3aa: CASSQGAAVANTEAFF
v_gene: TRBV5-4
len: 16
j_gene: TRBJ1-1

CDR3aa: CASSLVLGNEQFF
v_gene: TRBV7-6
len: 13
j_gene: TRBJ2-1

CDR3aa: CASSSRPGRLFF
v_gene: TRBV11-2
len: 12
j_gene: TRBJ1-4

CDR3aa: CASTPSSGKLDEQYF
v_gene: TRBV28
len: 15
j_gene: TRBJ2-7

CDR3aa: CASSRTNTEAFF
v_gene: TRBV19
len: 12
j_gene: TRBJ1-1

CDR3aa: CASSFDRVRLYYGYTF
v_gene: TRBV28
len: 16
j_gene: TRBJ1-2

CDR3aa: CASSYSAWGYEQYF
v_gene: TRBV6-5
len: 14
j_gene: TRBJ2-7

CDR3aa: CSASSPYEQYF
v_gene: TRBV20-1
len: 11
j_gene: -

CDR3aa: CASSFMRGSQETQYF
v_gene: TRBV11-1
len: 15
j_gene: TRBJ2-5

CDR3aa: CASSSGRGNYGYTF
v_gene: TRBV11-2
len: 14
j_gene: TRBJ1-2

CDR3aa: CASSLGNEQFF
v_gene: TRBV9
len: 11
j_gene: TRBJ2-1

CDR3aa: CASSARTGRTYEQYF
v_gene: TRBV27
len: 15
j_gene: TRBJ2-7

CDR3aa: CASSPSHRGTLNTGELFF
v_gene: TRBV5-4
len: 18
j_gene: TRBJ2-2

CDR3aa: CASSLKTGELFF
v_gene: TRBV18
len: 12
j_gene: TRBJ2-2